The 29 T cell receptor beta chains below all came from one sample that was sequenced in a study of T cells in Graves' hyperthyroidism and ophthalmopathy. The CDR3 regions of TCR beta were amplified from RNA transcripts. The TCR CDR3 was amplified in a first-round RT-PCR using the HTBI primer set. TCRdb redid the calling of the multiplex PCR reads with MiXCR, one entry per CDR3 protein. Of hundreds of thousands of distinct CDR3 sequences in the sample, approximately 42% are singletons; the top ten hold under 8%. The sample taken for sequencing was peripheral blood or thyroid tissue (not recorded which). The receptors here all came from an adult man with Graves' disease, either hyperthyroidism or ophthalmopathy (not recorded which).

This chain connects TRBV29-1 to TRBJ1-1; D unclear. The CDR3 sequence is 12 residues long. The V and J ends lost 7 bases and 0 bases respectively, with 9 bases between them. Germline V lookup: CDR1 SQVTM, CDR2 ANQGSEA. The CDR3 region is CSGGPMNTEAFF. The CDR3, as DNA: TGCAGCGGTGGACCCATGAACACTGAAGCTTTCTTT.

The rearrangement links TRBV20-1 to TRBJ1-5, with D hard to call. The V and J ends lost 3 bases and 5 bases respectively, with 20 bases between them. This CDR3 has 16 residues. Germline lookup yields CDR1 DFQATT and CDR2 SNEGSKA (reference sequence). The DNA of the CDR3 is TGCAGTGCTAGTAAGCCTGCCGGGATTCGAGATCAGCCCCAGCATTTT. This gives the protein CSASKPAGIRDQPQHF.

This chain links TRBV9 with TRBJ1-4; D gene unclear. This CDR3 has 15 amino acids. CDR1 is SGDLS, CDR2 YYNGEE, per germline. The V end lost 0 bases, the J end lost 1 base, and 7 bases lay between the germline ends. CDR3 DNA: TGTGCCAGCAGCGTAGAGGCCAGAACTAATGAAAAACTGTTTTTT. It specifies CASSVEARTNEKLFF.

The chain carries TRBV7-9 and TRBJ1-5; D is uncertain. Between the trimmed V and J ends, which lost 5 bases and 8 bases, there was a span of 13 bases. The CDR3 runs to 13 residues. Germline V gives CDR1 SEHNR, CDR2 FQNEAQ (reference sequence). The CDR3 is CASSETMGKPQHF. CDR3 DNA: TGTGCCAGCAGCGAAACCATGGGTAAGCCCCAGCATTTT.

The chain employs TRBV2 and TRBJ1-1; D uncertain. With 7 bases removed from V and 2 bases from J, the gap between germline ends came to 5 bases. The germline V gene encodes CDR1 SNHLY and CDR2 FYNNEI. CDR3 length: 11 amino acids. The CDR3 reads CASNGNTEAFF. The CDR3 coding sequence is TGTGCCAGCAATGGAAACACTGAAGCTTTCTTT.

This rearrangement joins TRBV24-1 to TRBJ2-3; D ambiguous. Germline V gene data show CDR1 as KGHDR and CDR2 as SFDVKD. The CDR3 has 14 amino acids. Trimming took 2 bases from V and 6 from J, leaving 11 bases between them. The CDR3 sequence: CATSDSSSEDTQYF. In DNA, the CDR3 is TGTGCCACCAGTGATTCCTCGTCGGAGGATACGCAGTATTTT.

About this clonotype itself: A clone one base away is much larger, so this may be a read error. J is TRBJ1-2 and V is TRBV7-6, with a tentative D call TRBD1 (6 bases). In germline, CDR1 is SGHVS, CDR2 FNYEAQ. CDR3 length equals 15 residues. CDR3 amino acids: CASRKQLRGSDGHTF. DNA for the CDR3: TGTGCCAGCAGGAAGCAACTCAGGGGTTCGGATGGCCACACCTTC.

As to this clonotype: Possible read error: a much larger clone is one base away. The CDR3 nucleotides read TGCAGCGTCATCACTGACAGGTCGGCCTATGGCTACACCTTC. This encodes CSVITDRSAYGYTF. The J gene is TRBJ1-2, the V gene TRBV29-1; TRBD1 might be the D (6 bases). Per germline, CDR1 SQVTM and CDR2 ANQGSEA. V shed 6 bases and J shed 4 bases, with 18 bases lying between them. The CDR3 contains 14 residues.

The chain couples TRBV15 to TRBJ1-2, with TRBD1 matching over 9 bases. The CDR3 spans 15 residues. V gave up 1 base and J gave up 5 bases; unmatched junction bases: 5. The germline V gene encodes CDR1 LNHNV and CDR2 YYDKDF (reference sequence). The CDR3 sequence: CATSRAGTGLYGYTF. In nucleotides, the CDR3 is TGTGCCACCAGCAGAGCCGGGACAGGGCTATATGGCTACACCTTC.

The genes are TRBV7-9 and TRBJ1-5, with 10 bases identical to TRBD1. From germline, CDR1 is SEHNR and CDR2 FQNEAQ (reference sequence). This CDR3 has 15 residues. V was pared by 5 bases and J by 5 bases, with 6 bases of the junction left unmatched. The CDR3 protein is CASSVTGGADQPQHF. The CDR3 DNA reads TGTGCCAGCAGCGTGACAGGGGGCGCGGATCAGCCCCAGCATTTT.

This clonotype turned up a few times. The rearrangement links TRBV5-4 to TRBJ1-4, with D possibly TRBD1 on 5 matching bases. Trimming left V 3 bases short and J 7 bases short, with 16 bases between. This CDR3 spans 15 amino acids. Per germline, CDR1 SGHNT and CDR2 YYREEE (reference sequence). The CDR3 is CASSSEDTGGEKLFF. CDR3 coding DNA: TGTGCCAGCAGCTCCGAGGACACGGGGGGTGAAAAACTGTTTTTT.

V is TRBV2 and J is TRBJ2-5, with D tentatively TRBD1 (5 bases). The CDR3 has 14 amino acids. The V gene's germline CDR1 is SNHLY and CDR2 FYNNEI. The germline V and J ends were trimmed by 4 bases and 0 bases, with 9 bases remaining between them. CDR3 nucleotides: TGTGCCAGCAGTGCTGGACAAGACCAAGAGACCCAGTACTTC. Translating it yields CASSAGQDQETQYF.

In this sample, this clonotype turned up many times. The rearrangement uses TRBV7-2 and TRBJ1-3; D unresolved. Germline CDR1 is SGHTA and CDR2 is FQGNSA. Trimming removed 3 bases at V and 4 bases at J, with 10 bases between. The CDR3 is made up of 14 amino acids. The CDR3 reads CASSFSPPGNTIYF. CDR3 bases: TGTGCCAGCAGCTTCTCCCCCCCGGGAAACACCATATATTTT.

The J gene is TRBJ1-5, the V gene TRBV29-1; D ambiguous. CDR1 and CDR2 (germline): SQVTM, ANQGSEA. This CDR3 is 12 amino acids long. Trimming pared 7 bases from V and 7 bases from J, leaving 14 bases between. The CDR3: CSAYEGGQPQHF. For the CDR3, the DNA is TGCAGCGCATATGAGGGTGGCCAGCCCCAGCATTTT.

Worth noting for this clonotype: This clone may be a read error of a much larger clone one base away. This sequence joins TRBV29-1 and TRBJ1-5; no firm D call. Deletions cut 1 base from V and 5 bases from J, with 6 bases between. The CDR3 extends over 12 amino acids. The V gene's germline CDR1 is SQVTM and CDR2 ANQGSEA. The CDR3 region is CSVEVGDQPQHF. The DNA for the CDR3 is TGCAGCGTTGAAGTTGGAGATCAGCCCCAGCATTTT.

CDR3 DNA: TGTGCCAGCAGCTCCCCCGGCCAGAACACCGGGGAGCTGTTTTTT. It codes for CASSSPGQNTGELFF. The chain combines TRBV7-9 with TRBJ2-2, with D unclear. The CDR3 loop spans 15 amino acids. The germline V gene has CDR1 SEHNR and CDR2 FQNEAQ (reference sequence). The ends were cut back, 4 bases at V and 1 base at J, with 10 bases in the middle.

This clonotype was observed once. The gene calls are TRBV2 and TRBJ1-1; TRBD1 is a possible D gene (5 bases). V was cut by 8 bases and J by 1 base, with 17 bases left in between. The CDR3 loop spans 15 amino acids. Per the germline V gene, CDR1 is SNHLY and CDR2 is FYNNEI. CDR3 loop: CASGPGGGPNTEAFF. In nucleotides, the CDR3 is TGTGCCAGCGGCCCCGGGGGAGGGCCGAACACTGAAGCTTTCTTT.

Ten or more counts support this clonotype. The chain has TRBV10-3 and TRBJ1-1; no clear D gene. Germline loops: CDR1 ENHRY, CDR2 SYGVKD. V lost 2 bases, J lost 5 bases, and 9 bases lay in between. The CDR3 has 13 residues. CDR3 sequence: CAISEIVGTEAFF. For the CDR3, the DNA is TGTGCCATCAGTGAGATAGTTGGGACTGAAGCTTTCTTT.

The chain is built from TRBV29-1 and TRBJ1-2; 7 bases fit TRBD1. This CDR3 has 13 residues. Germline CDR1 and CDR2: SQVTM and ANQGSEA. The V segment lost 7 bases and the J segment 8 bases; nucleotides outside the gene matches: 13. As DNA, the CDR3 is TGCAGCGCCCGGGAGACAGGGAATGGCGGCTACACCTTC. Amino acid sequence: CSARETGNGGYTF.

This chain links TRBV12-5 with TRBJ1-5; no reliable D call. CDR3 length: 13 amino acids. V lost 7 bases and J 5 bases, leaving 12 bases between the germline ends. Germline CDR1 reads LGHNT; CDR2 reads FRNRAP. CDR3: CASALTQHQPQHF. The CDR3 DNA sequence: TGTGCTAGTGCCCTAACACAGCATCAGCCCCAGCATTTT.

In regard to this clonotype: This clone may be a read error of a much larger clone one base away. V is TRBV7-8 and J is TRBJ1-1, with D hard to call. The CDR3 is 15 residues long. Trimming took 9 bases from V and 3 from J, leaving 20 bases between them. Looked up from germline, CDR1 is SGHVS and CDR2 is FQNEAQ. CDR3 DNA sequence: TGTGCCAGTAGAGCTTACGAGTTGCTGGACACTGAAGCTTTCTTT. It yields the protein CASRAYELLDTEAFF.

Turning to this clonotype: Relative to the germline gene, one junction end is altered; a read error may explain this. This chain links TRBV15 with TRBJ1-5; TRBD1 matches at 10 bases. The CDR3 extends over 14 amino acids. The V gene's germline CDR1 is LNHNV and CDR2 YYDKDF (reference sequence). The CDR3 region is CASSNGQGEQPQHF. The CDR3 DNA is TGTGCCAGCAGCAACGGACAGGGGGAACAGCCCCAGCATTTT.

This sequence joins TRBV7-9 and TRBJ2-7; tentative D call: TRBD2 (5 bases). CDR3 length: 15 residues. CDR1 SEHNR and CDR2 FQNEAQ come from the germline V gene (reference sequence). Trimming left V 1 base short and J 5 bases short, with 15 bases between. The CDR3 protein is CASSLGAVRVDEQYF. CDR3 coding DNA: TGTGCCAGCAGCTTAGGTGCCGTGAGGGTCGACGAGCAGTACTTC.

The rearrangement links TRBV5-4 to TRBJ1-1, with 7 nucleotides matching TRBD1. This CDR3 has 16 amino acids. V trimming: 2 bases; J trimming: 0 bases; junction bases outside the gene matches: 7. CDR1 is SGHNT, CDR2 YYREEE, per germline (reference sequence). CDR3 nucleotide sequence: TGTGCCAGCAGCTTACCCGGGGGACAGCTGAACACTGAAGCTTTCTTT. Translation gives CASSLPGGQLNTEAFF.

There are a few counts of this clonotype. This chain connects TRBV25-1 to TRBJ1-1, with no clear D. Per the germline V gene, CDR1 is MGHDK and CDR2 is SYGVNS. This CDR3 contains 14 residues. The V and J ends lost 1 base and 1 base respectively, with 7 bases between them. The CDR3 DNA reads TGTGCCAGCAGTGAATCGGCCGGGAACACTGAAGCTTTCTTT. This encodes CASSESAGNTEAFF.

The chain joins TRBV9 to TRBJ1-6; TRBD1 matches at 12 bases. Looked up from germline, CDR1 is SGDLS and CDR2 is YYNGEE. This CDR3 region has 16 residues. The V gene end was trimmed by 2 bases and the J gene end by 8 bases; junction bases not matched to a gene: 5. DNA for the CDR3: TGTGCCAGCAGCGTGGGGACAGGGGGCGGATATTCACCCCTCCACTTT. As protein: CASSVGTGGGYSPLHF.

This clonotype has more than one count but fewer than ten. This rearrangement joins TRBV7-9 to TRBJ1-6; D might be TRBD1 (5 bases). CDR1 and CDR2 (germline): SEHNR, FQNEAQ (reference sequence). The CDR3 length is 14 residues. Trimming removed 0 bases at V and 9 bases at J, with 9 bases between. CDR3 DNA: TGTGCCAGCAGCTTAGCCTCCGGGGGTTCACCCCTCCACTTT. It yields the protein CASSLASGGSPLHF.

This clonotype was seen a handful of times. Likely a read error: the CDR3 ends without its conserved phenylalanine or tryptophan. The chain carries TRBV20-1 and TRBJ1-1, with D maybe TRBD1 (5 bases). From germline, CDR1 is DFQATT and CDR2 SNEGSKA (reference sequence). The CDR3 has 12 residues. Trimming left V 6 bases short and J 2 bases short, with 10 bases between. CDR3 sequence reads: CSARDGNTEAFL. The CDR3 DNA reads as TGCAGTGCCAGGGACGGAAACACTGAAGCTTTCCTT.

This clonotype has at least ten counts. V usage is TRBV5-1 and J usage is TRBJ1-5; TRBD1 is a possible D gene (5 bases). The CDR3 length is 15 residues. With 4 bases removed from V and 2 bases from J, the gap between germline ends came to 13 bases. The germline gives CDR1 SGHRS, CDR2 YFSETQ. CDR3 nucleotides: TGCGCCAGCAGCCCGGGGACGGATCGCAATCAGCCCCAGCATTTT. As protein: CASSPGTDRNQPQHF.